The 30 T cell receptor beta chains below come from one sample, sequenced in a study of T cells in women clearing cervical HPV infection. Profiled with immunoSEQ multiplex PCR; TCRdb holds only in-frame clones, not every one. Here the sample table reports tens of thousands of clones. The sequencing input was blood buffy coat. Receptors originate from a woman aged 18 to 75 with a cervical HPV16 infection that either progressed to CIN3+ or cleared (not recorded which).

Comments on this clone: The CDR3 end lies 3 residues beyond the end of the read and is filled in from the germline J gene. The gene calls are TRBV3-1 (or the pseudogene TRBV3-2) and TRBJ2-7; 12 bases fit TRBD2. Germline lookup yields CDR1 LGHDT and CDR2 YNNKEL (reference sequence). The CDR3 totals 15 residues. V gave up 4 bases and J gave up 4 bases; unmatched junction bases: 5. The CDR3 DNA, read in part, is TGTGCCAGCAGCCTCACTAGCGGGGGGAAGTACGAG. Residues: CASSLTSGGKYE. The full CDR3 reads CASSLTSGGKYEQYF.

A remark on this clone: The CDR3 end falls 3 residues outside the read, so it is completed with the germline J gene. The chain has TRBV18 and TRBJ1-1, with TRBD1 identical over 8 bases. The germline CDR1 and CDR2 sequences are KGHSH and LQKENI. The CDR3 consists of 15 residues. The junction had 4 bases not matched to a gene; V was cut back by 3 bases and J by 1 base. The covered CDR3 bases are TGTGCCAGCTCACCTGGACAGGGATGGAACACTGAA. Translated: CASSPGQGWNTE. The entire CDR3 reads CASSPGQGWNTEAFF.

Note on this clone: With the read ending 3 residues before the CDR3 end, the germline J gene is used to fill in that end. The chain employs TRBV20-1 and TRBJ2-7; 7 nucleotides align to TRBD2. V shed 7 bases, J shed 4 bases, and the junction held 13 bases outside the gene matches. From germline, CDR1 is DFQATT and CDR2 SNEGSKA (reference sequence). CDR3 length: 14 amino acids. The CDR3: CSVWTPRGGYEQYF. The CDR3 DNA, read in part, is TGCAGTGTCTGGACCCCGCGGGGAGGGTACGAG.

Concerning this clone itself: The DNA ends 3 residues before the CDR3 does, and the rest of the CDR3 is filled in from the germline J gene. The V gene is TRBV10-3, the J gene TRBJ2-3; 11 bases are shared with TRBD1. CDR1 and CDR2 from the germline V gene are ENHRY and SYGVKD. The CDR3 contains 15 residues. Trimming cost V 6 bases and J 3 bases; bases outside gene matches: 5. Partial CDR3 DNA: TGTGCCATCAGATCAGGACAGGGGGCGACAGATACG. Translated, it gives CAIRSGQGATDT. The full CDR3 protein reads CAIRSGQGATDTQYF.

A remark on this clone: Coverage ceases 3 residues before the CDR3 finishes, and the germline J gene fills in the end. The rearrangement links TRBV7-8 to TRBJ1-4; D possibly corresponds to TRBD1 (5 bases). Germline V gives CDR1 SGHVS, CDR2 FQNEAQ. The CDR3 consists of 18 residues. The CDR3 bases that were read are TGTGCCAGCAGCGGACATGACAGAAGTAGCTCCTATAATTCACCA. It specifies CASSGHDRSSSYNSP. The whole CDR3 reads CASSGHDRSSSYNSPLFF.

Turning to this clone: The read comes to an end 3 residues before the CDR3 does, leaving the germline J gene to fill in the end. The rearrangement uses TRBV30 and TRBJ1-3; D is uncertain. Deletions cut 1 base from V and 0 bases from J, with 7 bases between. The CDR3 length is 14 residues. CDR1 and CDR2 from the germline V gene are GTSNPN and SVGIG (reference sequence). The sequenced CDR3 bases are TGTGCCTGGAGTGCGGGTAACTCTGGAAACACC. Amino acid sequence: CAWSAGNSGNT. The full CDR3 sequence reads CAWSAGNSGNTIYF.

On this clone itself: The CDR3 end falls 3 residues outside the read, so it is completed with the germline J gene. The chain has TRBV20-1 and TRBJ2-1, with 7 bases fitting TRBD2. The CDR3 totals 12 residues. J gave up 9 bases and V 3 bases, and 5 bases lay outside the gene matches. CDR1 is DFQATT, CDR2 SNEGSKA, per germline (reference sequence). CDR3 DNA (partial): TGCAGTGCTAGCTCGGGGAGGGTTGAG. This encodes CSASSGRVE. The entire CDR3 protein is CSASSGRVEQFF.

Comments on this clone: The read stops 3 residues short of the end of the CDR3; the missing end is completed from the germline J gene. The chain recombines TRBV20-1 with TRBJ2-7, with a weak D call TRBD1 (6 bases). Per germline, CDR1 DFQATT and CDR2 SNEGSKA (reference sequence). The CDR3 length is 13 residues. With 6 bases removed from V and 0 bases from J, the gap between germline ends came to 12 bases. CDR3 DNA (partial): TGCAGTGCGTACAGGGCTAGCTCCTACGAG. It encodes CSAYRASSYE. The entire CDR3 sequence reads CSAYRASSYEQYF.

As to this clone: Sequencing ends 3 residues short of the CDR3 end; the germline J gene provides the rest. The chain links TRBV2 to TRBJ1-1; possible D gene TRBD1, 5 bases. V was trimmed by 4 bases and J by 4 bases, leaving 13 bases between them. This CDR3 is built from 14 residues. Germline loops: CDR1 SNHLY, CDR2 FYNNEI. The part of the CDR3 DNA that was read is TGTGCCAGCAGTGTGCAGGGAGGGTCCACTGAA. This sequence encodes CASSVQGGSTE. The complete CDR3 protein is CASSVQGGSTEAFF.

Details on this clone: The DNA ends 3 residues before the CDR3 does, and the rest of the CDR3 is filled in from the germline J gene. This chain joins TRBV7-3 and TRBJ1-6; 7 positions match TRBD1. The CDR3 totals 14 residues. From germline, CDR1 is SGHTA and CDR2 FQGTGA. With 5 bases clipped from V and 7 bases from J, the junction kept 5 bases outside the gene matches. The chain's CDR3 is CASSLDRVNSPLHF. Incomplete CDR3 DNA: TGTGCCAGCAGCCTAGACAGGGTAAATTCACCC.

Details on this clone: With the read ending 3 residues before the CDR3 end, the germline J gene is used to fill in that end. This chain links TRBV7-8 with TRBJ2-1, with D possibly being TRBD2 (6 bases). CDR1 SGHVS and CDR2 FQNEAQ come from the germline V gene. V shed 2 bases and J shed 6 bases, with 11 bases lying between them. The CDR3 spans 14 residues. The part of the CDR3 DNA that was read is TGTGCCAGCAGCTTATTGCGTAGCGGCAATGAG. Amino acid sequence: CASSLLRSGNE. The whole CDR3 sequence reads CASSLLRSGNEQFF.

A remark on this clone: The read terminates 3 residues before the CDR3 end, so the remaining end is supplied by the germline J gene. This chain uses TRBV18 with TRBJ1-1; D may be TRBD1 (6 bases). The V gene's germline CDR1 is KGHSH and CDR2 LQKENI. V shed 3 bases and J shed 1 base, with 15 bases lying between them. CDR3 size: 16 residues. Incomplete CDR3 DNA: TGTGCCAGCTCACCGACCTACCAGGGGCAGAACACTGAA. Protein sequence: CASSPTYQGQNTE. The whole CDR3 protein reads CASSPTYQGQNTEAFF.

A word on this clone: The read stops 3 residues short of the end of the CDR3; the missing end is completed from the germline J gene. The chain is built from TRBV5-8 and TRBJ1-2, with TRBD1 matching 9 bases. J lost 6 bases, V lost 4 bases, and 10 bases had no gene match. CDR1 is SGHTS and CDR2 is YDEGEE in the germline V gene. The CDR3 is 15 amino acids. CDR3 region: CASSPDRGAVHGYTF. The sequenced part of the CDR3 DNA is TGTGCCAGCAGCCCGGACAGGGGCGCCGTCCATGGC.

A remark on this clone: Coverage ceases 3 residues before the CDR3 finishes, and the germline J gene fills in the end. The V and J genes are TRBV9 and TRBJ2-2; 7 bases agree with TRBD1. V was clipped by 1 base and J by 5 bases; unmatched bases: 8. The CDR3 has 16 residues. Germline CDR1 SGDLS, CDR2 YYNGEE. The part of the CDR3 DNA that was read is TGTGCCAGCAGCGTACAGGGGGTACAGGGGACCGGGGAG. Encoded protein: CASSVQGVQGTGE. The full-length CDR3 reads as CASSVQGVQGTGELFF.

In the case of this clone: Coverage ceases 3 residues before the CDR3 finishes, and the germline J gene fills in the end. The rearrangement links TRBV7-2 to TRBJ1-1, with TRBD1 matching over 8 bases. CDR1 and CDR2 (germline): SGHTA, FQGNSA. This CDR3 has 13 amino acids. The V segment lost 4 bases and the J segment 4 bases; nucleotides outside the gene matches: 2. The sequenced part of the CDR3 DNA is TGTGCCAGCAGCTACACAGGGGGCACTGAA. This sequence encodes CASSYTGGTE. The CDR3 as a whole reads CASSYTGGTEAFF.

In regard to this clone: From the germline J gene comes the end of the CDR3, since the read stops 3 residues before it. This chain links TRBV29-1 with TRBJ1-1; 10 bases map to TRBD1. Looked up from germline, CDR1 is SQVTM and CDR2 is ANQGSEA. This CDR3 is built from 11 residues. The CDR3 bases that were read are TGCAGCGGACAGGGGGCCAGGGAA. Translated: CSGQGARE. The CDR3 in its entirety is CSGQGAREAFF.

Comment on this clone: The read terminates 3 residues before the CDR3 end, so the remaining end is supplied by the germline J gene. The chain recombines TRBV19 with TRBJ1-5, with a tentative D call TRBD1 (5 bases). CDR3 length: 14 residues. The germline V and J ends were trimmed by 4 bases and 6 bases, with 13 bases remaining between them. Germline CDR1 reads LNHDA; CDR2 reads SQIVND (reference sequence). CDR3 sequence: CASSTQGWTQPQHF. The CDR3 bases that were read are TGTGCCAGTAGTACGCAGGGTTGGACTCAGCCC.

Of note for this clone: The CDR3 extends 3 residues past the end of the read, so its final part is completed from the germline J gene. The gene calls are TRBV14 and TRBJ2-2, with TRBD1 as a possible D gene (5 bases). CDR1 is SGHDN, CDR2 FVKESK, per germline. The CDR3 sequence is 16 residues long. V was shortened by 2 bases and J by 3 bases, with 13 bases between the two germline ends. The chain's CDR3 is CASSQRGQTYTGELFF. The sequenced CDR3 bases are TGTGCCAGCAGCCAACGCGGACAAACTTACACCGGGGAG.

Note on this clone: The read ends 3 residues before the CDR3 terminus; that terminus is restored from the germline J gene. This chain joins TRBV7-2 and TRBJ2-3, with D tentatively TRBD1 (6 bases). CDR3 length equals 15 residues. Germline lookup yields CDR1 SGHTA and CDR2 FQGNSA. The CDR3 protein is CASSLSGQLNQPQYF. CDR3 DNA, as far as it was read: TGTGCCAGCAGCTTATCCGGACAGCTCAATCAGCCG.

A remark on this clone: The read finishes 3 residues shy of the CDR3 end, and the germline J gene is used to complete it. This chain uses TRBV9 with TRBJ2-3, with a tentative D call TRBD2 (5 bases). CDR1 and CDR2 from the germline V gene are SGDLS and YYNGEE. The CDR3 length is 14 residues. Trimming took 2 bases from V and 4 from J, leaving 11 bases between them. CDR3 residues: CASSVSGLADTQYF. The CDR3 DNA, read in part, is TGTGCCAGCAGCGTGTCGGGGTTAGCAGATACG.

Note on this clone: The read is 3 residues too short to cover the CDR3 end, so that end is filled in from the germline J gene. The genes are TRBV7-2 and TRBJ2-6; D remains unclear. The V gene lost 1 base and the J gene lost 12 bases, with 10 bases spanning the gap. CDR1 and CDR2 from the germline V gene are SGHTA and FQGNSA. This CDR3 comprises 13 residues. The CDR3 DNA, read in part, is TGTGCCAGCAGCTTAGGGTTAGTCTCCGTC. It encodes CASSLGLVSV. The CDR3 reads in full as CASSLGLVSVLTF.

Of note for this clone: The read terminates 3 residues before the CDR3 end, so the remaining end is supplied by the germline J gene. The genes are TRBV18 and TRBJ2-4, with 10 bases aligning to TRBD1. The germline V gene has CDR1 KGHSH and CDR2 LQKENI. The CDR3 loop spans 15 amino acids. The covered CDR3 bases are TGTGCCAGCTCACCCACGACAGGGGGCGTGTGGGGT. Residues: CASSPTTGGVWG. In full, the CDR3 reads CASSPTTGGVWGQYF. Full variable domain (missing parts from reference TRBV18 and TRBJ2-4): NAGVMQNPRHLVRRRGQEARLRCSPMKGHSHVYWYRQLPEEGLKFMVYLQKENIIDESGMPKERFSAEFPKEGPSILRIQQVVRGDSAAYFCASSPTTGGVWGQYFGAGTRLSVL.

The covered CDR3 bases are TGTGCCAGCAGCTCGACAGGGTCCCGCACTGAA. Translating gives CASSSTGSRTE. The CDR3 in its entirety is CASSSTGSRTEAFF. The chain links TRBV5-6 to TRBJ1-1; the match to TRBD1 covers 7 bases. The read gets to within 3 residues of the CDR3 end, and the germline J gene fills in the rest. The CDR3 length is 14 residues. The trim removed 3 bases at V and 4 bases at J, leaving 6 bases unmatched. Germline V gives CDR1 SGHDT, CDR2 YYEEEE.

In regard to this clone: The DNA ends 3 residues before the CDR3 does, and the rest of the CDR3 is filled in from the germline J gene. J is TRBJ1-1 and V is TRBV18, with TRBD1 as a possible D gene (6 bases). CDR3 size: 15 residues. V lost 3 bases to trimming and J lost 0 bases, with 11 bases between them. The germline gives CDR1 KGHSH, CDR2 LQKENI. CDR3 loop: CASSPTQGLNTEAFF. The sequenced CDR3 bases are TGTGCCAGCTCACCGACCCAGGGGTTGAACACTGAA.

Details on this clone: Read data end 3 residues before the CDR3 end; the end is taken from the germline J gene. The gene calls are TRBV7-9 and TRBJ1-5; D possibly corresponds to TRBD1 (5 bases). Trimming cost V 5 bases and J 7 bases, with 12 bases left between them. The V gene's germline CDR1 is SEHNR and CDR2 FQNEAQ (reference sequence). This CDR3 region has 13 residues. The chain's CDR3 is CASSPGGGQPQHF. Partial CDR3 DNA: TGTGCCAGCAGCCCCGGGGGAGGGCAGCCC.

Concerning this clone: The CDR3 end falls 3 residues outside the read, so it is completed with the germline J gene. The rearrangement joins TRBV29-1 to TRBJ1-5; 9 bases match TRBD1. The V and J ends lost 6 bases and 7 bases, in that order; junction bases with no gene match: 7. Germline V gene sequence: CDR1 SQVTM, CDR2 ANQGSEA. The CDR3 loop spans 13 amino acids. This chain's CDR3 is CSVGQGMRQPQHF. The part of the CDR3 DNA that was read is TGCAGCGTCGGACAGGGGATGAGACAGCCC.

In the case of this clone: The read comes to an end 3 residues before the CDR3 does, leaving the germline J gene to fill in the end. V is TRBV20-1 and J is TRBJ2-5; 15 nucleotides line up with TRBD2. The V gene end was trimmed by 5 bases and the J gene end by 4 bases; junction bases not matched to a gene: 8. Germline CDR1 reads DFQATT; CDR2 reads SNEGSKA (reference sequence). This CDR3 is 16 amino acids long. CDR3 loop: CSAPRTSGGAGETQYF. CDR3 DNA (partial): TGCAGTGCTCCCCGGACTAGCGGGGGGGCGGGAGAGACC.

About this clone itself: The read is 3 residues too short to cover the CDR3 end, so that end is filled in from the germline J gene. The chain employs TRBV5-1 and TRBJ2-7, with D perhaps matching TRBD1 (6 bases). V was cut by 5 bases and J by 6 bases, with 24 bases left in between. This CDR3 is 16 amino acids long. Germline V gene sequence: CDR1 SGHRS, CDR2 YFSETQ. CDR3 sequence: CASRTIPGQSPGEQYF. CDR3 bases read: TGCGCCAGCAGGACGATCCCTGGACAGTCTCCCGGCGAG.

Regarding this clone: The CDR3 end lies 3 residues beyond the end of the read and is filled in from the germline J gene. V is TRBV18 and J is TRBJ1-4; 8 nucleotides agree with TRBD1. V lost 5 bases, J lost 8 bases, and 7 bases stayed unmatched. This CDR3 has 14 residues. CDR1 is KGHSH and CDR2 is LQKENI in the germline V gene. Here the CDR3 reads CASSKDRAYEKLFF. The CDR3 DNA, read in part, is TGTGCCAGCTCAAAGGACAGGGCGTACGAAAAA.

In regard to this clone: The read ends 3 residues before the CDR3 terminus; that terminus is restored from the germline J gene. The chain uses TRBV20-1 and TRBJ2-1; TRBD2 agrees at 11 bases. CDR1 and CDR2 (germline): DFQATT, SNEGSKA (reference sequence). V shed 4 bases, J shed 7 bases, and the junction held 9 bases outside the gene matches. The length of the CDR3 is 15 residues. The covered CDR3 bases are TGCAGTGCTATTAAGACTAGCGGGGCGGTGAATGAG. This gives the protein CSAIKTSGAVNE. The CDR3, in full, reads CSAIKTSGAVNEQFF.